The 7 T cell receptor beta chains below all came from one sample that was sequenced in a study of T cells in Graves' hyperthyroidism and ophthalmopathy. Researchers took RNA transcripts and amplified the TCR beta CDR3 regions from them. During a first-round RT-PCR of the TCR CDR3, the HTBI primer set was used. TCRdb re-derived calls from the multiplex PCR reads in MiXCR, one entry per CDR3 protein. The sample yields a few hundred thousand distinct CDR3 sequences, 15% to 17% seen once. Material: blood. These receptor sequences come from a woman in her 30s with Graves' hyperthyroidism.

This clonotype was found many times. The chain has TRBV20-1 and TRBJ2-7; 7 bases line up with TRBD1. Germline-derived CDR1 and CDR2 are DFQATT and SNEGSKA (reference sequence). This CDR3 spans 13 amino acids. V was clipped by 3 bases and J by 3 bases; unmatched bases: 5. The CDR3 DNA follows: TGCAGTGCTAGTAACAGGGGAATCTACGAGCAGTACTTC. Translated, it gives CSASNRGIYEQYF.

This clonotype was observed many times. This chain links TRBV5-1 with TRBJ2-1, with TRBD2 matching over 7 bases. The CDR3 totals 16 residues. Trimming at V came to 5 bases and at J to 1 base, leaving 9 bases not matched to a gene. Germline values: CDR1 SGHRS, CDR2 YFSETQ. The CDR3 here is CASSLAGDSSYNEQFF. Here the CDR3 DNA reads TGCGCCAGCAGTCTCGCGGGAGACTCTTCCTACAATGAGCAGTTCTTC.

This clonotype was seen a handful of times. The V call is TRBV7-2, the J call TRBJ1-5; D gene uncertain. Germline CDR1 reads SGHTA; CDR2 reads FQGNSA. Trimming cost V 0 bases and J 6 bases, with 9 bases left between them. The CDR3 spans 14 residues. The DNA of the CDR3 is TGTGCCAGCAGCTTAGCGCACCTGGGTCAGCCCCAGCATTTT. Protein: CASSLAHLGQPQHF. Complete variable domain (other parts from reference TRBV7-2 and TRBJ1-5): GAGVSQSPSNKVTEKGKDVELRCDPISGHTALYWYRQSLGQGLEFLIYFQGNSAPDKSGLPSDRFSAERTGGSVSTLTIQRTQQEDSAVYLCASSLAHLGQPQHFGDGTRLSIL.

This clonotype has more than one count but fewer than ten. The chain is built from TRBV19 and TRBJ2-2; 8 bases align to TRBD1. The junction had 5 bases not matched to a gene; V was cut back by 1 base and J by 7 bases. The germline V gene encodes CDR1 LNHDA and CDR2 SQIVND (reference sequence). The CDR3 totals 15 residues. The CDR3 reads CASSIGQGASGELFF. CDR3 sequence (DNA): TGTGCCAGTAGTATAGGGCAGGGGGCTAGCGGGGAGCTGTTTTTT.

There are many counts of this clonotype. The chain combines TRBV20-1 with TRBJ1-2; D perhaps matches TRBD1 (5 bases). CDR1 and CDR2 from the germline V gene are DFQATT and SNEGSKA (reference sequence). This CDR3 comprises 14 residues. Deletions cut 5 bases from V and 2 bases from J, with 15 bases between. The CDR3 sequence is CSAGRGDGNYGYTF. In DNA form, the CDR3 reads TGCAGTGCTGGGCGGGGGGACGGGAACTATGGCTACACCTTC.

There are many counts of this clonotype. The chain employs TRBV12-3 or TRBV12-4 and TRBJ2-1; D is ambiguous. V lost 2 bases to trimming and J lost 2 bases, with 7 bases between them. This CDR3 has 14 amino acids. The CDR3 sequence: CASSLSAAYNEQFF. The CDR3 DNA reads TGTGCCAGCAGTTTATCCGCAGCCTACAATGAGCAGTTCTTC.

Ten or more counts support this clonotype. DNA for the CDR3: TGTGCCAGCAGTAAAAACCAACGGGTGACAGCTGAAGCTTTCTTT. Amino acid sequence: CASSKNQRVTAEAFF. The V call is TRBV6-1, the J call TRBJ1-1; TRBD1 might be the D (5 bases). V dropped 5 bases and J dropped 6 bases, with 19 bases sitting between them. The germline V gene encodes CDR1 MNHNS and CDR2 SASEGT. The length of the CDR3 is 15 residues.